This T cell receptor (beta chain) originates from a study of blood T cells in healthy people across ages. The germline V gene has CDR1 SGHRS and CDR2 YFSETQ. The CDR3 is 15 amino acids. J was trimmed by 3 bases and V by 4 bases; bases with no gene match: 8. Using a J-beta primer mix together with a sample-barcoded 5' primer, a second PCR was run for roughly 7 to 12 cycles. Each CDR3 protein gets one entry after TCRdb re-called the 5' RACE reads with MiXCR. The repertoire consists of some 1,800,000 distinct CDR3 sequences, with around 40% occurring once and the leading ten covering around 23%. The specimen sequenced was blood. The receptor comes from a human donor in good health. V usage is TRBV5-1 and J usage is TRBJ2-5; 8 bases map to TRBD1. The CDR3: CASSQSVTGEETQYF. The CDR3, as DNA: TGCGCCAGCAGCCAGAGTGTGACAGGGGAAGAGACCCAGTACTTC.